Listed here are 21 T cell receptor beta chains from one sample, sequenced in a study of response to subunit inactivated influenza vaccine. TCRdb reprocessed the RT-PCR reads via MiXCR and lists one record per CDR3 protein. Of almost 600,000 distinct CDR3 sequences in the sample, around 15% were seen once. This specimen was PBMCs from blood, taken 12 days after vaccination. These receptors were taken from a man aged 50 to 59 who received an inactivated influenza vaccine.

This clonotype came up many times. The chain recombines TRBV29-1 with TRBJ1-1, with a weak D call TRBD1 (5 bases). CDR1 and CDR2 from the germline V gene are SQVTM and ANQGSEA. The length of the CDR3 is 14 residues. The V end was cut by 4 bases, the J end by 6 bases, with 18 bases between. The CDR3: CSVGRDPSLAEAFF. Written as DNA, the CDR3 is TGCAGCGTTGGGAGGGACCCCTCGCTGGCTGAAGCTTTCTTT.

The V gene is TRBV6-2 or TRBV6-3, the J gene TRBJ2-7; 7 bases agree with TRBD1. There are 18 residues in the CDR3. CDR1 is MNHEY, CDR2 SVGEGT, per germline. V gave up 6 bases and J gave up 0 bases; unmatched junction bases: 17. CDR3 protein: CASRHKTRTGLSSYEQYF. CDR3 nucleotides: TGTGCCAGCAGGCATAAGACTCGGACAGGTCTTAGCTCCTACGAGCAGTACTTC.

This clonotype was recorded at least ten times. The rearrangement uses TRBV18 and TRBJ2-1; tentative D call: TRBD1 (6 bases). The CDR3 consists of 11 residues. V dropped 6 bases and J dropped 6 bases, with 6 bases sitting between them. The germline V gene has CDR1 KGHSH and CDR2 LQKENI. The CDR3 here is CASSTGNEQFF. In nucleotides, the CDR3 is TGTGCCAGCTCGACAGGCAATGAGCAGTTCTTC. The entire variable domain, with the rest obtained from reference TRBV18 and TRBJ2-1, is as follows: NAGVMQNPRHLVRRRGQEARLRCSPMKGHSHVYWYRQLPEEGLKFMVYLQKENIIDESGMPKERFSAEFPKEGPSILRIQQVVRGDSAAYFCASSTGNEQFFGPGTRLTVL.

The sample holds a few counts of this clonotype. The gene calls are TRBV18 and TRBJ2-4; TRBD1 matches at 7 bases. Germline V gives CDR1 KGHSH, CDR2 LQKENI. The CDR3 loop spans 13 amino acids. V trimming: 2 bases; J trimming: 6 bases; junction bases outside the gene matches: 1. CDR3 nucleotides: TGTGCCAGCTCACCAGCAGGGGGAAACATTCAGTACTTC. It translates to CASSPAGGNIQYF.

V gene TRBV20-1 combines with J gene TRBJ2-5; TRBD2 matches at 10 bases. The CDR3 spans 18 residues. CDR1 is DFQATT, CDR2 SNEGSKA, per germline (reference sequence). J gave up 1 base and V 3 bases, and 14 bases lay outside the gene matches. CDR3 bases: TGCAGTGCTAGGCCCTTCAGCGGGAGGGGGGGTAGCCAAGAGACCCAGTACTTC. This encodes CSARPFSGRGGSQETQYF.

CDR3 coding DNA: TGTGCCAGCAGCTCTCGACAGGGCCAATACGAGCAGTACTTC. Amino acids: CASSSRQGQYEQYF. This chain uses TRBV7-6 with TRBJ2-7; TRBD1 agrees at 7 bases. The length of the CDR3 is 14 residues. CDR1 is SGHVS and CDR2 is FNYEAQ in the germline V gene. V trimming: 4 bases; J trimming: 4 bases; junction bases outside the gene matches: 7.

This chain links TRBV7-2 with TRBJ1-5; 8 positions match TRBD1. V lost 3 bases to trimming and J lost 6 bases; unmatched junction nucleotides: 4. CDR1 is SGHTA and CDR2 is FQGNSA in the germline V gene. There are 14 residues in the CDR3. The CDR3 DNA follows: TGTGCCAGCAGCTTCGGCAGGGGGCTTCAGCCCCAGCATTTT. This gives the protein CASSFGRGLQPQHF.

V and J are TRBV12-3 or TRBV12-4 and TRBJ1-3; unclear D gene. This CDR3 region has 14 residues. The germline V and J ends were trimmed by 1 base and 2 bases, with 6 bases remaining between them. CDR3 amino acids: CASSLGEAGNTIYF. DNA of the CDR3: TGTGCCAGCAGTTTAGGAGAGGCTGGAAACACCATATATTTT.

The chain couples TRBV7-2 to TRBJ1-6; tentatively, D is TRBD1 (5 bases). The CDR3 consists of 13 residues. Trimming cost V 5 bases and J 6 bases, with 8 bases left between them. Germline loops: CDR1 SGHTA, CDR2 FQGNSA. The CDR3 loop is CASSTGTNSPLHF. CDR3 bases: TGTGCCAGCAGCACGGGGACTAATTCACCCCTCCACTTT.

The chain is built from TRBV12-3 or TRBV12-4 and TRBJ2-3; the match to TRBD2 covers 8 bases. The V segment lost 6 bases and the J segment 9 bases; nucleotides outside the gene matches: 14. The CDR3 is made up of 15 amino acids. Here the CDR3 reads CASSPGLGLGGTQYF. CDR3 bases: TGTGCCAGCAGCCCGGGACTAGGACTAGGAGGGACGCAGTATTTT.

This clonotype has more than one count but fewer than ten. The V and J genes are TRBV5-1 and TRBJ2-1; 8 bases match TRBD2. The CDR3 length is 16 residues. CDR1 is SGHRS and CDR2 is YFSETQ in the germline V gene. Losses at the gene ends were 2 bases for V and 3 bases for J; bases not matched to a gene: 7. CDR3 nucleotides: TGCGCCAGCAGCTTAGAGACTAGCGCCCTCTACAATGAGCAGTTCTTC. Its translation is CASSLETSALYNEQFF.

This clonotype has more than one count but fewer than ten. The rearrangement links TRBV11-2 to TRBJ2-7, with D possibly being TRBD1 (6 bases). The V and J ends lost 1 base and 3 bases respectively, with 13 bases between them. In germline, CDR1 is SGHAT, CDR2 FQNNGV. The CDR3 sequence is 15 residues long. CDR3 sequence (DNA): TGTGCCAGCAGCTTAGGTTCAGGGGCTCACTACGAGCAGTACTTC. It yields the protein CASSLGSGAHYEQYF. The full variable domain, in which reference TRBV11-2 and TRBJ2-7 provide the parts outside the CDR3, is EAGVAQSPRYKIIEKRQSVAFWCNPISGHATLYWYQQILGQGPKLLIQFQNNGVVDDSQLPKDRFSAERLKGVDSTLKIQPAKLEDSAVYLCASSLGSGAHYEQYFGPGTRLTVT.

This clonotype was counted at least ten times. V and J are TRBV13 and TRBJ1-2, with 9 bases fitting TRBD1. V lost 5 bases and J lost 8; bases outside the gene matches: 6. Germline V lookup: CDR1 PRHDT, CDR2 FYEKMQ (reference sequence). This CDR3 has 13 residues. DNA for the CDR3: TGTGCCAGCAGCGAGGGACAGGGTCACGGCTACACCTTC. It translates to CASSEGQGHGYTF.

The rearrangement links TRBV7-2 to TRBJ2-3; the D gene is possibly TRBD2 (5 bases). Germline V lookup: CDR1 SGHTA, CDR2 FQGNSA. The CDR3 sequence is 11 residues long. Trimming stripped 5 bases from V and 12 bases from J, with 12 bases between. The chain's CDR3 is CASSLGLPQYF. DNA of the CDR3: TGTGCCAGCAGCCTCGGACTTCCTCAGTATTTT. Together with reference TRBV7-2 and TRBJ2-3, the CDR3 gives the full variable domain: GAGVSQSPSNKVTEKGKDVELRCDPISGHTALYWYRQSLGQGLEFLIYFQGNSAPDKSGLPSDRFSAERTGGSVSTLTIQRTQQEDSAVYLCASSLGLPQYFGPGTRLTVL.

CDR3 nucleotides: TGCAGTGCTAGAGTGCCCCGTGCGGAGACCCAGTACTTC. This gives the protein CSARVPRAETQYF. The J gene is TRBJ2-5, the V gene TRBV20-1; D not certain. V was clipped by 1 base and J by 5 bases, with 11 bases between them. The CDR3 loop spans 13 amino acids. The germline CDR1 and CDR2 sequences are DFQATT and SNEGSKA (reference sequence).

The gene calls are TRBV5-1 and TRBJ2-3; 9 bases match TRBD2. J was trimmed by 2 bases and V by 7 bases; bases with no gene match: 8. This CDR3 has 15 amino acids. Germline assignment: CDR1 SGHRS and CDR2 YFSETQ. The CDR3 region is CASGLSGSVTDTQYF. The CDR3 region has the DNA TGCGCCAGCGGTCTTAGCGGGAGTGTCACAGATACGCAGTATTTT.

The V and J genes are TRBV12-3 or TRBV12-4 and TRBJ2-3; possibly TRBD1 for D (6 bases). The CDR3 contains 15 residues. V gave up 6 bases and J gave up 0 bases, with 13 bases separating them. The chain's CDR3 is CASSRRDKSTDTQYF. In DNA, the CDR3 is TGTGCCAGCAGCCGCCGGGACAAAAGCACAGATACGCAGTATTTT.

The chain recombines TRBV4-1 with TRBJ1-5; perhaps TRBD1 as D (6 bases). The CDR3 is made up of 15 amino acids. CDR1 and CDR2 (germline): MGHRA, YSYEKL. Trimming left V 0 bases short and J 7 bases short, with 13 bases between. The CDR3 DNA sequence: TGCGCCAGCAGCCAAGATACAGGGTCTCGACAGCCCCAGCATTTT. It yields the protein CASSQDTGSRQPQHF.

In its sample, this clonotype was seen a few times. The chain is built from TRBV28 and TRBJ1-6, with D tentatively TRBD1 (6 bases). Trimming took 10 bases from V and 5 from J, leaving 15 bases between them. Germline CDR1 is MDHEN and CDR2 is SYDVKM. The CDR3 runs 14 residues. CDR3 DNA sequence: TGTGCCATCCTGGGGGGACAAGATAATTCACCCCTCCACTTT. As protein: CAILGGQDNSPLHF.

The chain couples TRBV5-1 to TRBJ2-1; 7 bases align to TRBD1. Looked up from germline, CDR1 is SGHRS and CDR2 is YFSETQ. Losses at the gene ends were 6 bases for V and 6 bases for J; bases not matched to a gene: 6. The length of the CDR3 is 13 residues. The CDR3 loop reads CASNPGTVNEQFF. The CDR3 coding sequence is TGCGCCAGCAACCCCGGGACAGTCAATGAGCAGTTCTTC.

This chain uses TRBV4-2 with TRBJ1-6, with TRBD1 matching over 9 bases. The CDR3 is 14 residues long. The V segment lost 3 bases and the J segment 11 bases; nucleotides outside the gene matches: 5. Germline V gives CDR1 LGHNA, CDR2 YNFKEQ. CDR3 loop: CASSQRDRDPPLHF. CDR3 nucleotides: TGTGCCAGCAGCCAGAGGGACAGGGACCCACCCCTCCACTTT.